This T cell receptor beta chain was identified in a study of blood T cells in healthy people across ages. Study background: Template switching recovered approximately one barcoded beta molecule for every two T cells. Broader study findings: A greater number of naive CD4+ cells and higher diversity distinguished long-lived donors from aged donors. No one knew whether donors had CMV, which possibly confounded expanded clonotype changes.

Through a sample-barcoded 5' primer and a J-beta primer mix, a second PCR was run for roughly 6 to 12 cycles. TCRdb reanalysed the 5' RACE reads using MiXCR and keeps one entry per CDR3 protein. The table includes some 1,800,000 distinct CDR3 sequences, roughly two fifths detected once. The V end was cut by 7 bases, the J end by 0 bases, with 7 bases between. Germline values: CDR1 MNHNS, CDR2 SASEGT. The CDR3 totals 13 residues. On this clonotype: Its target is unknown.

Per individual sample, total RNA of at least 5.5 micrograms was extracted. The J gene is TRBJ1-3, the V gene TRBV6-1; no firm D call. The origin of this receptor is a human donor in good health. Material for sequencing was blood. The CDR3 coding sequence is TGTGCCAGCATACGGAGCTCTGGAAACACCATATATTTT. It codes for CASIRSSGNTIYF.